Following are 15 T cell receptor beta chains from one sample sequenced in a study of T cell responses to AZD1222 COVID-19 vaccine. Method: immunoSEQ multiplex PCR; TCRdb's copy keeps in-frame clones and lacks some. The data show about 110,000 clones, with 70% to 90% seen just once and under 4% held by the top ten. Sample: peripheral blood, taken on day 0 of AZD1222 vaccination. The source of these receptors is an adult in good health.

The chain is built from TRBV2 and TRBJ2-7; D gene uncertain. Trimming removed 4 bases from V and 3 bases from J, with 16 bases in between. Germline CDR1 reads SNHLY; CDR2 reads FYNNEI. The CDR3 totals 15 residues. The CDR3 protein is CASSVGRTWGYEQYF. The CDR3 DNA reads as TGTGCCAGCAGTGTAGGTAGGACCTGGGGCTACGAGCAGTACTTC.

The CDR3 is CASSLGLYEQFF. For the CDR3, the DNA is TGTGCCAGCAGCTTGGGGTTGTATGAGCAGTTCTTC. The V call is TRBV11-2, the J call TRBJ2-1; D is unresolved. Deletions cut 3 bases from V and 8 bases from J, with 8 bases between. Looked up from germline, CDR1 is SGHAT and CDR2 is FQNNGV. The CDR3 consists of 12 residues.

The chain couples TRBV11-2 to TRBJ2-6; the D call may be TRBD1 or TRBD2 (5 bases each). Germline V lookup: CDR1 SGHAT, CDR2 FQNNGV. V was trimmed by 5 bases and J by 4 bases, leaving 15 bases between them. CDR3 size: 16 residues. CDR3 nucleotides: TGTGCCAGCAGCAATCGGGGACCCGGCGGGGCCAACGTCCTGACTTTC. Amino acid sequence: CASSNRGPGGANVLTF.

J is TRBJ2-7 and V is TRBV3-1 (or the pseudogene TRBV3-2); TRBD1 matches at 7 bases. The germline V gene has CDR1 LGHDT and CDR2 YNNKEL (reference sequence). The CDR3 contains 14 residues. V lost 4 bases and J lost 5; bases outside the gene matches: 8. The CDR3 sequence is CASSPDRENDEQYF. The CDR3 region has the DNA TGTGCCAGCAGCCCTGACAGGGAAAATGACGAGCAGTACTTC.

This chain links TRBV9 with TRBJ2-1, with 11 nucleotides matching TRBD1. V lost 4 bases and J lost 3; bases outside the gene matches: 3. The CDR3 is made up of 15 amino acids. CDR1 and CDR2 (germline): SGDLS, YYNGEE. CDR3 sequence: CASSIGTGGYNEQFF. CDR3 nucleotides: TGTGCCAGCAGCATCGGGACAGGGGGCTACAATGAGCAGTTCTTC.

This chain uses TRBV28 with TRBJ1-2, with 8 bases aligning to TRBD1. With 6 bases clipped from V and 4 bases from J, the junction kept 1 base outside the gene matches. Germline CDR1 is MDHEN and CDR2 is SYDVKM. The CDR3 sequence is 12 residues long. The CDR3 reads CASRGQGYGYTF. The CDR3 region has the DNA TGTGCCAGCAGAGGACAGGGCTATGGCTACACCTTC.

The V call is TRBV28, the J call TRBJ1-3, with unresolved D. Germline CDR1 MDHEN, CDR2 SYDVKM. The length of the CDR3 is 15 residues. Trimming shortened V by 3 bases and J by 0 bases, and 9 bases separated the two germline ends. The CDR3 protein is CASSFGRRSGNTIYF. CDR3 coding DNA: TGTGCCAGCAGTTTCGGACGGCGCTCTGGAAACACCATATATTTT.

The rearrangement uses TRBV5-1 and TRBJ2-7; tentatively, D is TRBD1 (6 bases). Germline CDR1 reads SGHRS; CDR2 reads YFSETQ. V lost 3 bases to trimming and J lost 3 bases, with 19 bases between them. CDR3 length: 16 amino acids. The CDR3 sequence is CASSYRQALGSYEQYF. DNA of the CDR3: TGCGCCAGCAGCTACAGACAGGCCCTGGGGAGCTACGAGCAGTACTTC. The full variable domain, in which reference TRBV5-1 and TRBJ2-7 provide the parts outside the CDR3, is KAGVTQTPRYLIKTRGQQVTLSCSPISGHRSVSWYQQTPGQGLQFLFEYFSETQRNKGNFPGRFSGRQFSNSRSEMNVSTLELGDSALYLCASSYRQALGSYEQYFGPGTRLTVT.

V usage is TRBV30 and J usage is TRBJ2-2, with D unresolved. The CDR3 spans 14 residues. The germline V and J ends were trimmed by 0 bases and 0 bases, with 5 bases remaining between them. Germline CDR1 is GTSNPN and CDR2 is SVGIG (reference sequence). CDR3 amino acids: CAWSVRTNTGELFF. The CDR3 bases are TGTGCCTGGAGTGTACGGACGAACACCGGGGAGCTGTTTTTT.

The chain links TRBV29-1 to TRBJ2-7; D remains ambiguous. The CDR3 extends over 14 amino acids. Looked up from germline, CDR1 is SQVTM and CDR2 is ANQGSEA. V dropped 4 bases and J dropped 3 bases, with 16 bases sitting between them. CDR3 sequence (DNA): TGCAGCGTTGCCCACAACCGAGGCGGCTACGAGCAGTACTTC. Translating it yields CSVAHNRGGYEQYF.

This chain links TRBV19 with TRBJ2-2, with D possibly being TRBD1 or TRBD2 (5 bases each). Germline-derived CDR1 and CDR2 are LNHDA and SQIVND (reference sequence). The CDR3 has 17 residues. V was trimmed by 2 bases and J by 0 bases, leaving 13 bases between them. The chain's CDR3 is CASSIPGSGPNTGELFF. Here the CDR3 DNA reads TGTGCCAGTAGTATACCCGGGTCGGGACCGAACACCGGGGAGCTGTTTTTT.

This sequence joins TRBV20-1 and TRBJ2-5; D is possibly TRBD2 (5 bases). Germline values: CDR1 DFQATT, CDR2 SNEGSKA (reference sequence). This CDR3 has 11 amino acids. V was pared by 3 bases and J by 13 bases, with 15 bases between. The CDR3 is CSASPKGRAYF. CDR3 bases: TGCAGTGCTAGCCCGAAAGGGCGGGCGTACTTC.

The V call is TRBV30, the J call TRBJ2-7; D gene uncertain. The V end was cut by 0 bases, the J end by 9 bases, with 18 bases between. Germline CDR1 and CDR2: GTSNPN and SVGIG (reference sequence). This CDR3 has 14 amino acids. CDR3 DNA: TGTGCCTGGAGTGTTAAGGGATGGGGTTTTGGGCAGTACTTC. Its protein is CAWSVKGWGFGQYF.

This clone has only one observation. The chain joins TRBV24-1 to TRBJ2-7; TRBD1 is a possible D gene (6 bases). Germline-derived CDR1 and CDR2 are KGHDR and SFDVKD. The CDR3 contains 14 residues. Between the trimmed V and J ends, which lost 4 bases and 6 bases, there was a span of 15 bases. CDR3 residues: CATSDLGQHSEQYF. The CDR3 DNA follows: TGTGCCACCAGTGACTTAGGACAGCACTCCGAGCAGTACTTC.

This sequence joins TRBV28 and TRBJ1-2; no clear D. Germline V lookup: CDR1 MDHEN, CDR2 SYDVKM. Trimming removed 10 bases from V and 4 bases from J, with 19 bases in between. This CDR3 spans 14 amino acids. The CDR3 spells CATPGGRGGYGYTF. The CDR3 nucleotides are TGTGCCACCCCGGGAGGCCGGGGTGGCTATGGCTACACCTTC.